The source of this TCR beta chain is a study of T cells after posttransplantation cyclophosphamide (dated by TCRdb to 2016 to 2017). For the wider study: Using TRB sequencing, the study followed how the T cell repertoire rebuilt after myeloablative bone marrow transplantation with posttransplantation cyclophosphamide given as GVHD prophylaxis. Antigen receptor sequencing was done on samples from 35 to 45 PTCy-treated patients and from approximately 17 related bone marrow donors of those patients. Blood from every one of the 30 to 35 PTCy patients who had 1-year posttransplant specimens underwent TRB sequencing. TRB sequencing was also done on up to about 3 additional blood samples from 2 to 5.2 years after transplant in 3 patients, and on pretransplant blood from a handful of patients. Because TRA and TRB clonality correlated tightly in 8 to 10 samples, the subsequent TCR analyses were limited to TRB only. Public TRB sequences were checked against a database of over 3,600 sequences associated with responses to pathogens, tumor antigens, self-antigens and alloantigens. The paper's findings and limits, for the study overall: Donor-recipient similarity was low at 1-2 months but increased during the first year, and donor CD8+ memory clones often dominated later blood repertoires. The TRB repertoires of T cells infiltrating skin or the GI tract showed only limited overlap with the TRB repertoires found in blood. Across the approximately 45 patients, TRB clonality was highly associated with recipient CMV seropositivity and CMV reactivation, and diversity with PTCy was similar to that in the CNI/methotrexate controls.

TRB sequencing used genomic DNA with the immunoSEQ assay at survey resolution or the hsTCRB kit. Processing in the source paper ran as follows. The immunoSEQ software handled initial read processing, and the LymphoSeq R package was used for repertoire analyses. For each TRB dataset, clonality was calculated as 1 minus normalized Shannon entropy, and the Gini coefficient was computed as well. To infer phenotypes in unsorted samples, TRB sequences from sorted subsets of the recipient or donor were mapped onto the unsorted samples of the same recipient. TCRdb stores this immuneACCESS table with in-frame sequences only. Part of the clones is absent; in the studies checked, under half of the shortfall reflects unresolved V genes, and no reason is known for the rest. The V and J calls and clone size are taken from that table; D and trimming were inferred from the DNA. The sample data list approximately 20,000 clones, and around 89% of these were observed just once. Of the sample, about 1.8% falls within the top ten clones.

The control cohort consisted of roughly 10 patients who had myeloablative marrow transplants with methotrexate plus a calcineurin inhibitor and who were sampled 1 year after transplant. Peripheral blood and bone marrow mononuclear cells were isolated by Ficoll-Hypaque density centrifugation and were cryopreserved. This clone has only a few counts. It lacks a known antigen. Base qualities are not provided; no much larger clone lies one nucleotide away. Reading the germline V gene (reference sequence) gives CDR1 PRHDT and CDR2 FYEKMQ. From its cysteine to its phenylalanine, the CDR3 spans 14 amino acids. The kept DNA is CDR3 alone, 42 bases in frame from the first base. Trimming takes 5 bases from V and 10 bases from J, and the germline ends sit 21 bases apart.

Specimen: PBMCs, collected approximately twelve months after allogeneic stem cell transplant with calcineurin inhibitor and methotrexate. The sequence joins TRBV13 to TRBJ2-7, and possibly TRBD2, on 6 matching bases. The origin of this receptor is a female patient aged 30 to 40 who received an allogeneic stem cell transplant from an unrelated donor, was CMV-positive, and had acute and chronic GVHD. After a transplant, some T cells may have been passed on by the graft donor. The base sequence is TGTGCCAGCAGCCCTCGGGACTCCTCAATTGCTCAGTACTTC. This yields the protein CASSPRDSSIAQYF.